This paragraph reports one TCR beta chain. The antigen is unknown. The junction had 6 bases not matched to a gene; V was cut back by 7 bases and J by 4 bases. This CDR3 region has 12 residues. CDR1 is SQVTM, CDR2 ANQGSEA, per germline. This sample was taken from a study of T cell responses to AZD1222 COVID-19 vaccine. Findings and caveats of the study: Repertoires were sampled only after the peak T cell response. At baseline, seropositivity was found in only 5 to 7 AZD1222 recipients. There were mostly white British donors and more females than males, and clonal diversity was possibly underestimated.

Sequencing was performed with immunoSEQ multiplex PCR; in TCRdb, only in-frame clones are kept and a portion is missing. The data hold about 130,000 clones, with roughly 86% observed a single time. The clonotype comes from an adult in good health. J is TRBJ2-5 and V is TRBV29-1, with 7 bases aligning to TRBD1. This sample comprised peripheral blood, obtained on day 0 of AZD1222 vaccination. The CDR3 protein is CSATGDGETQYF. The CDR3 DNA sequence: TGCAGCGCCACAGGGGATGGAGAGACCCAGTACTTC.